These 14 T cell receptor beta chains originate from one sample sequenced in a study of shared clonotypes between healthy human individuals. This table comes from immunoSEQ multiplex PCR, and its TCRdb copy is limited to in-frame clones, with some not included. The sample consists of some 630,000 clones, around 96% of them appearing once. The naive CD8 fraction comprised CD45RO-negative cells positively selected for CCR7 and excluded terminally differentiated effector memory CD45RA+ cells. The sample comprised naive CD8+ T cells sorted from blood. These receptors were collected from a woman in her twenties or thirties in good health.

This clone was detected only once. This chain links TRBV2 with TRBJ2-3; D may be TRBD1 (5 bases). Per the germline V gene, CDR1 is SNHLY and CDR2 is FYNNEI. The CDR3 is 14 amino acids. V was clipped by 3 bases and J by 4 bases, with 11 bases between them. The CDR3 DNA follows: TGTGCCAGCAGTGAGCAGGGTGAGGCAGATACGCAGTATTTT. As protein: CASSEQGEADTQYF.

The chain joins TRBV10-2 to TRBJ1-5, with D perhaps TRBD1 (5 bases). The CDR3 is 12 amino acids. Germline CDR1 and CDR2: WSHSY and SAAADI. The V end lost 9 bases, the J end lost 1 base, and 7 bases lay between the germline ends. The CDR3 loop is CARGESNQPQHF. CDR3 DNA sequence: TGCGCCAGAGGGGAGAGCAATCAGCCCCAGCATTTT.

This rearrangement joins TRBV5-1 to TRBJ1-2; tentative D call: TRBD1 (6 bases). The germline V gene has CDR1 SGHRS and CDR2 YFSETQ. The CDR3 consists of 12 residues. V lost 2 bases and J 5 bases, leaving 7 bases between the germline ends. As DNA, the CDR3 is TGCGCCAGCAGCTTCAGGGGTTATGGCTACACCTTC. Protein product: CASSFRGYGYTF.

The chain joins TRBV28 to TRBJ2-3; 10 bases match TRBD2. With V trimmed by 6 bases and J by 2 bases, 8 bases remained unmatched. From germline, CDR1 is MDHEN and CDR2 SYDVKM. The CDR3 is made up of 16 amino acids. The CDR3 sequence: CASSLGLATYTDTQYF. The CDR3 bases are TGTGCCAGCAGCCTGGGACTAGCGACTTACACAGATACGCAGTATTTT.

The chain is built from TRBV29-1 and TRBJ2-1; 8 positions match TRBD1. Germline-derived CDR1 and CDR2 are SQVTM and ANQGSEA. The length of the CDR3 is 12 residues. The ends lost 5 bases at V and 7 bases at J; junction bases unmatched: 4. CDR3 residues: CSVRTGFNEQFF. The CDR3 nucleotides read TGCAGCGTTAGGACAGGGTTTAATGAGCAGTTCTTC.

This chain connects TRBV19 to TRBJ2-2; D tentatively fits TRBD1 or TRBD2 (5 bases each). The CDR3 extends over 12 amino acids. Germline-derived CDR1 and CDR2 are LNHDA and SQIVND (reference sequence). V gave up 9 bases and J gave up 6 bases, with 11 bases separating them. The CDR3 here is CASQLGAGELFF. The CDR3 DNA reads TGTGCCAGCCAACTAGGGGCCGGGGAGCTGTTTTTT. Looking up the rest from reference TRBV19 and TRBJ2-2 gives the full variable domain: DGGITQSPKYLFRKEGQNVTLSCEQNLNHDAMYWYRQDPGQGLRLIYYSQIVNDFQKGDIAEGYSVSREKKESFPLTVTSAQKNPTAFYLCASQLGAGELFFGEGSRLTVL.

This sequence joins TRBV6-4 and TRBJ2-2; either TRBD1 or TRBD2 may fit D (6 bases each). CDR3 length: 14 residues. V gave up 8 bases and J gave up 5 bases, with 15 bases separating them. Germline CDR1 MRHNA, CDR2 SNTAGT. CDR3 coding DNA: TGTGCCAGCCGCCCCAGGGGAGGAACCGGGGAGCTGTTTTTT. Translating gives CASRPRGGTGELFF.

V and J are TRBV10-2 and TRBJ2-2; no clear D. V was pared by 6 bases and J by 0 bases, with 5 bases between. This CDR3 region has 13 residues. CDR1 and CDR2 from the germline V gene are WSHSY and SAAADI. CDR3 in amino acids: CASRSSNTGELFF. The CDR3 DNA reads as TGCGCCAGCAGAAGTTCGAACACCGGGGAGCTGTTTTTT.

The V and J genes are TRBV25-1 and TRBJ1-2; 8 positions match TRBD1. V shed 2 bases and J 4 bases; nucleotides not matched to a gene: 12. Germline assignment: CDR1 MGHDK and CDR2 SYGVNS. This CDR3 region has 17 residues. CDR3 region: CASSEMTLGTGRYGYTF. CDR3 nucleotide sequence: TGTGCCAGCAGTGAAATGACCCTCGGGACAGGCCGCTATGGCTACACCTTC.

The gene calls are TRBV5-4 and TRBJ1-1, with no clear D. V dropped 1 base and J dropped 2 bases, with 3 bases sitting between them. The CDR3 is 12 amino acids. The V gene's germline CDR1 is SGHNT and CDR2 YYREEE (reference sequence). CDR3 sequence: CASSLRNTEAFF. DNA of the CDR3: TGTGCCAGCAGCTTGCGTAACACTGAAGCTTTCTTT.

J is TRBJ2-2 and V is TRBV7-4; the match to TRBD2 covers 9 bases. The germline V gene has CDR1 SGHVT and CDR2 SQSDAQ. Trimming cost V 6 bases and J 9 bases; bases outside gene matches: 26. This CDR3 is built from 20 residues. The CDR3 DNA is TGTGCCAGCAGTATCAAAATCGGTGCGGGAGGGCCAGGGGTCGACCGGGAGCTGTTTTTT. This gives the protein CASSIKIGAGGPGVDRELFF.

V gene TRBV28 combines with J gene TRBJ2-1; possibly TRBD2 for D (6 bases). Trimming left V 3 bases short and J 7 bases short, with 13 bases between. The CDR3 is 14 amino acids. CDR1 is MDHEN and CDR2 is SYDVKM in the germline V gene. Here the CDR3 DNA reads TGTGCCAGCAGTTTGAACCAGGGACTGAATGAGCAGTTCTTC. Translating gives CASSLNQGLNEQFF.

The chain couples TRBV5-3 to TRBJ2-5, with a possible D match to TRBD1 (5 bases). TRBV5-3 qualifies as an ORF whose function is uncertain. V was cut by 4 bases and J by 3 bases, with 13 bases left in between. CDR3 length equals 14 residues. Here the CDR3 DNA reads TGTGCCAGAAGCCCCTTGGGGCCGGAAGAGACCCAGTACTTC. This translates into CARSPLGPEETQYF.

The chain couples TRBV5-4 to TRBJ2-7; weak D call: TRBD2 (6 bases). CDR1 and CDR2 from the germline V gene are SGHNT and YYREEE (reference sequence). With 3 bases removed from V and 0 bases from J, the gap between germline ends came to 19 bases. The CDR3 runs to 17 residues. CDR3 loop: CASSYGVRGTGSYEQYF. CDR3 in DNA: TGTGCCAGCAGCTATGGCGTTCGGGGGACGGGCTCCTACGAGCAGTACTTC.